This TCR beta chain was captured in a study of T cell responses to AZD1222 COVID-19 vaccine. The germline V gene has CDR1 SGDLS and CDR2 YYNGEE. Trimming took off 1 base at V and 4 bases at J, with 17 bases between the two ends. The length of the CDR3 is 16 residues. Libraries were prepared by immunoSEQ multiplex PCR; TCRdb keeps only in-frame clonotypes and omits some of them. The sample holds 92,000 or so clones, around 91% seen once. The chain carries TRBV9 and TRBJ1-1, with D tentatively TRBD1 (5 bases). The sample here was peripheral blood, taken 28 days after the second AZD1222 dose. This clonotype was sampled from an adult who received the AZD1222 COVID-19 vaccine. The CDR3 DNA is TGTGCCAGCAGCGTAATTCTCGGGGCGGTAAGCACTGAAGCTTTCTTT. Protein sequence: CASSVILGAVSTEAFF. The whole variable domain, remainder taken from reference TRBV9 and TRBJ1-1, is DSGVTQTPKHLITATGQRVTLRCSPRSGDLSVYWYQQSLDQGLQFLIQYYNGEERAKGNILERFSAQQFPDLHSELNLSSLELGDSALYFCASSVILGAVSTEAFFGQGTRLTVV.